This entry lists 6 T cell receptor beta chains sequenced from one sample in a study of cytomegalovirus exposure and HLA in healthy donors. The study ran its PCR with 60 Vbeta and 13 Jbeta primers. Produced via immunoSEQ multiplex PCR; TCRdb's table is partial and in-frame only. The repertoire has roughly 100,000 clones, around 72% of them found once; the top ten carry roughly 5.7%. Sequencing was carried out using PBMCs. The source is a male donor in good health and CMV-seronegative.

The chain couples TRBV19 to TRBJ2-1; tentative D call: TRBD1 (6 bases). This CDR3 is built from 16 residues. The V end lost 4 bases, the J end lost 9 bases, and 22 bases lay between the germline ends. Germline CDR1 LNHDA, CDR2 SQIVND (reference sequence). The CDR3 protein is CASSTHSSQGQGEQFF. The DNA of the CDR3 is TGTGCCAGTAGTACCCACTCGTCTCAGGGGCAGGGTGAGCAGTTCTTC.

The chain uses TRBV2 and TRBJ2-5, with 9 nucleotides matching TRBD1. CDR1 SNHLY and CDR2 FYNNEI come from the germline V gene. Trimming took 10 bases from V and 1 from J; bases not matched to a gene: 10. The length of the CDR3 is 15 residues. The CDR3 sequence is CATRQKTGGQETQYF. The CDR3 DNA follows: TGTGCCACCAGACAGAAGACAGGGGGCCAAGAGACCCAGTACTTC.

The DNA of the CDR3 is TGCAGCGCGCAGGGGGAGACTAGCGGGCCCAATGAGCAGTTCTTC. Its protein product is CSAQGETSGPNEQFF. V is TRBV29-1 and J is TRBJ2-1; TRBD2 matches at 10 bases. This CDR3 has 15 residues. V was pared by 7 bases and J by 6 bases, with 12 bases of the junction left unmatched. Germline V gene lookup returns CDR1 SQVTM and CDR2 ANQGSEA.

V and J are TRBV6-5 and TRBJ2-7, with 7 bases that match TRBD2. The CDR3 runs 15 residues. Trimming cost V 0 bases and J 7 bases; bases outside gene matches: 9. Germline V gene data show CDR1 as MNHEY and CDR2 as SVGAGI. The CDR3 coding sequence is TGTGCCAGCAGTTACTCCCTGGGGGGGATGGGGGAGCAGTACTTC. As protein: CASSYSLGGMGEQYF.

The genes are TRBV4-3 and TRBJ2-7; no firm D call. This CDR3 region has 15 residues. The V gene lost 4 bases and the J gene lost 2 bases, with 15 bases spanning the gap. Germline CDR1 LGHNA, CDR2 YSLEER. CDR3 loop: CASSPGPRSPYEQYF. CDR3 nucleotide sequence: TGCGCCAGCAGCCCCGGTCCGCGCTCTCCCTACGAGCAGTACTTC.

In its sample, this clone was seen once. Compared with germline, one end of the junction differs, possibly owing to a read error. V gene TRBV5-1 combines with J gene TRBJ2-5; TRBD1 is a possible D gene (6 bases). The CDR3 contains 19 residues. In germline, CDR1 is SGHRS, CDR2 YFSETQ. CDR3 in DNA: TGCGCCAGCAGCTTGGATGAAACCGGGACAATCAGAACCCAAGAGGCCCAGTACTTC. Translated, it gives CASSLDETGTIRTQEAQYF.